These 3 T cell receptor beta chains originate from one sample sequenced in a study of blood T cell repertoires in COVID-19 (dated by TCRdb to about 2020). The method was the immunoSEQ multiplex PCR assay. Not all clones reach the TCRdb copy of this immuneACCESS table, which keeps in-frame sequences only. Checked studies attribute under half of the gap to unresolved V genes and leave the rest unexplained. The sample records fewer than 250,000 clones, around 85% of which are singletons. The ten biggest clones cover 5% to 8% of the sample. Sequenced input: peripheral blood. These receptors were collected from a woman aged 55-69 years with active or convalescent COVID-19.

The CDR3 reads CASSKDRMNTEAFF. CDR3 in DNA: TGTGCCAGCAGCAAGGACAGAATGAACACTGAAGCTTTCTTT. The chain carries TRBV7-9 and TRBJ1-1, with D possibly matching TRBD1 (6 bases). The CDR3 has 14 residues. CDR1 is SEHNR, CDR2 FQNEAQ, per germline (reference sequence). The V and J ends lost 5 bases and 0 bases respectively, with 10 bases between them.

V usage is TRBV12-5 and J usage is TRBJ2-3, with D perhaps TRBD2 (7 bases). V lost 1 base and J 2 bases, leaving 10 bases between the germline ends. The CDR3 is made up of 15 amino acids. Germline values: CDR1 LGHNT, CDR2 FRNRAP. The CDR3 here is CASGLGGGLTDTQYF. CDR3 bases: TGTGCTAGTGGTTTGGGCGGGGGCCTCACAGATACGCAGTATTTT.

The V gene is TRBV10-3, the J gene TRBJ2-5, with 9 bases that match TRBD1. The V gene's germline CDR1 is ENHRY and CDR2 SYGVKD. Trimming at V came to 2 bases and at J to 5 bases, leaving 6 bases not matched to a gene. The CDR3 totals 15 residues. The CDR3 region is CAISELGQGGETQYF. CDR3 sequence (DNA): TGTGCCATCAGTGAGCTGGGACAGGGTGGGGAGACCCAGTACTTC.